Shown below are 6 T cell receptor beta chains from a single sample sequenced in a study of cytomegalovirus exposure and HLA in healthy donors. Method: immunoSEQ multiplex PCR; TCRdb's copy keeps in-frame clones and lacks some. The sample records approximately 270,000 clones, roughly 90% being singletons. The sequencing input was PBMCs. Receptors originate from a man between 18 and 35 years old in good health and CMV-seropositive.

The V call is TRBV4-1, the J call TRBJ2-1; a weak D match, TRBD2 (6 bases). The length of the CDR3 is 14 residues. Germline values: CDR1 MGHRA, CDR2 YSYEKL. The V end was cut by 4 bases, the J end by 7 bases, with 14 bases between. The CDR3 nucleotides are TGCGCCAGCAGCCGGGGACTTCACACTAATGAGCAGTTCTTC. This sequence encodes CASSRGLHTNEQFF.

This clone came up a few times. The chain couples TRBV14 to TRBJ1-2; no firm D call. Germline CDR1 SGHDN, CDR2 FVKESK. The CDR3 loop spans 13 amino acids. Trimming removed 0 bases at V and 4 bases at J, with 6 bases between. CDR3 coding DNA: TGTGCCAGCAGCCAAGACAGGAGCTATGGCTACACCTTC. It is translated as CASSQDRSYGYTF.

This clone showed up just once. This chain links TRBV27 with TRBJ1-5; no clear D gene. Trimming removed 8 bases from V and 3 bases from J, with 14 bases in between. The CDR3 length is 14 residues. The germline V gene encodes CDR1 MNHEY and CDR2 SMNVEV (reference sequence). CDR3 protein: CASRSLPDNQPQHF. The CDR3 DNA sequence: TGTGCCAGCCGAAGCCTACCGGACAATCAGCCCCAGCATTTT.

The chain couples TRBV11-2 to TRBJ1-5; D gene ambiguous. Germline CDR1 is SGHAT and CDR2 is FQNNGV. V lost 6 bases and J lost 3, with 9 bases in between. This CDR3 contains 13 residues. The CDR3 is CASRGAANQPQHF. CDR3 coding DNA: TGTGCCAGCAGGGGCGCCGCCAATCAGCCCCAGCATTTT.

J is TRBJ1-2 and V is TRBV6-5, with 8 bases that match TRBD1. CDR1 is MNHEY and CDR2 is SVGAGI in the germline V gene. CDR3 length: 14 amino acids. V dropped 6 bases and J dropped 6; count of bases not matched to a gene: 9. The CDR3 region is CASSPRTGINGYTF. DNA for the CDR3: TGTGCCAGCAGCCCCAGGACAGGGATCAATGGCTACACCTTC.

The chain carries TRBV6-1 and TRBJ1-5, with D perhaps matching TRBD1 (5 bases). This CDR3 is 14 amino acids long. The ends were cut back, 3 bases at V and 5 bases at J, with 11 bases in the middle. In germline, CDR1 is MNHNS, CDR2 SASEGT. The CDR3 nucleotides read TGTGCCAGCAGTGAGGGGCAGGGCCATCAGCCCCAGCATTTT. Protein product: CASSEGQGHQPQHF.